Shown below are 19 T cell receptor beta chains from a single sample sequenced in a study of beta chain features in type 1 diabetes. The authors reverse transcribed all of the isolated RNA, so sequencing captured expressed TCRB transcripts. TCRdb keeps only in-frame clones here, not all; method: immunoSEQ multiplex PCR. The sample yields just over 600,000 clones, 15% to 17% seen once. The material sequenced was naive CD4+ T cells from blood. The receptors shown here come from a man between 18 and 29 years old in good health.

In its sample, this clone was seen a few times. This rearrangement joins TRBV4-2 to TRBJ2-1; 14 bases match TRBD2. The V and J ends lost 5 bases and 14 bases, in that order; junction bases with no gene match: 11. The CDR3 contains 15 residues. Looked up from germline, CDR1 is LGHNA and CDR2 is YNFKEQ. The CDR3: CASSLAGTSGSGEFF. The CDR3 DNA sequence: TGTGCCAGCAGCTTGGCAGGGACTAGCGGGAGCGGCGAGTTCTTC.

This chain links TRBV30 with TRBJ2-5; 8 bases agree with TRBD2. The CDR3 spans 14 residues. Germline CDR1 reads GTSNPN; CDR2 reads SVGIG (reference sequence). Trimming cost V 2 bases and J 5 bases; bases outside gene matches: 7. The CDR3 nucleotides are TGTGCCTGGAGTCCCCGGGGGGGCCGGGAGACCCAGTACTTC. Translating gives CAWSPRGGRETQYF.

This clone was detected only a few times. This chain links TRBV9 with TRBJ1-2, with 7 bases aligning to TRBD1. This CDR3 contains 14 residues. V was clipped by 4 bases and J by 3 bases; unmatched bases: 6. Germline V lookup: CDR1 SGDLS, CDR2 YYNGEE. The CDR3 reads CASSRDREDYGYTF. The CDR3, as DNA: TGTGCCAGCAGCAGAGACAGGGAGGACTATGGCTACACCTTC.

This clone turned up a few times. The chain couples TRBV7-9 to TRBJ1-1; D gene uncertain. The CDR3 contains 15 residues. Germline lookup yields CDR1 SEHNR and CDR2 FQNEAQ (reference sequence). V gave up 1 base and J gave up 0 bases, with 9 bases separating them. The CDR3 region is CASSLGAAMNTEAFF. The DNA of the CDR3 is TGTGCCAGCAGCTTAGGGGCTGCCATGAACACTGAAGCTTTCTTT.

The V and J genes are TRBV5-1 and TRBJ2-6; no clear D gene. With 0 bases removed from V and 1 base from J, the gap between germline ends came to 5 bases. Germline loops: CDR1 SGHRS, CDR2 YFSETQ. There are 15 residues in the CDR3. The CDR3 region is CASSLVASGANVLTF. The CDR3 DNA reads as TGCGCCAGCAGCTTGGTAGCATCTGGGGCCAACGTCCTGACTTTC.

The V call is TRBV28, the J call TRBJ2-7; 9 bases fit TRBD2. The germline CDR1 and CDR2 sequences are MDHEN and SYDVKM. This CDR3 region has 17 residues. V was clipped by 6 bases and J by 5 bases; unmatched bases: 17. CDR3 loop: CASSAALSGRHQNEQYF. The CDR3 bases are TGTGCCAGCAGCGCGGCGTTGAGCGGGAGGCATCAAAACGAGCAGTACTTC.

The CDR3 is CASSGTGYFYEQYF. CDR3 in DNA: TGTGCCAGCTCCGGGACAGGGTATTTTTACGAGCAGTACTTC. This rearrangement joins TRBV25-1 to TRBJ2-7; TRBD1 matches 9 bases. Germline loops: CDR1 MGHDK, CDR2 SYGVNS. V lost 8 bases, J lost 4 bases, and 9 bases stayed unmatched. The CDR3 has 14 amino acids.

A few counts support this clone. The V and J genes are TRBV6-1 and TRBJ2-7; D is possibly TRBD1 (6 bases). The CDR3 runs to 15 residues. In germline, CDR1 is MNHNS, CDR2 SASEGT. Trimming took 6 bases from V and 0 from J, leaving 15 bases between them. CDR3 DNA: TGTGCCAGCAGGCTTACACAGGGTATCTCCTACGAGCAGTACTTC. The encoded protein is CASRLTQGISYEQYF.

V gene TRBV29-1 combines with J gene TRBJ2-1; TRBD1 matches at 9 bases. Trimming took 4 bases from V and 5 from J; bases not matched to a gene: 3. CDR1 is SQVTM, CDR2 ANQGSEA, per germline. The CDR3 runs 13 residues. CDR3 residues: CSVARTGDNEQFF. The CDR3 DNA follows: TGCAGCGTTGCTAGGACAGGGGACAATGAGCAGTTCTTC.

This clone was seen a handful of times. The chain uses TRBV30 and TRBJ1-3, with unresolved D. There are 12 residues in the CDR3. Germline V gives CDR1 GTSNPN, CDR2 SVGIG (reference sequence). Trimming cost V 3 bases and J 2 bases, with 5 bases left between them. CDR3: CAWRHPGNTIYF. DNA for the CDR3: TGTGCCTGGAGACACCCTGGAAACACCATATATTTT.

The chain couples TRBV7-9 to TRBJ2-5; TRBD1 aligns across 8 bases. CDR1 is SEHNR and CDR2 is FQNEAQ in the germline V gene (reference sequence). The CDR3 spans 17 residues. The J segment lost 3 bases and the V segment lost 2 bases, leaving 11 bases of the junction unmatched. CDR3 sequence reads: CASSLLRGAGGEETQYF. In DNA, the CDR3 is TGTGCCAGCAGCTTATTGCGAGGCGCAGGGGGCGAAGAGACCCAGTACTTC.

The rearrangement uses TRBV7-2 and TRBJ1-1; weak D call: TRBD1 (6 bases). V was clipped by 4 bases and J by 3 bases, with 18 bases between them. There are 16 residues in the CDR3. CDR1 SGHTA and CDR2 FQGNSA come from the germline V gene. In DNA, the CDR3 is TGTGCCAGCAGCTCGACTTACAGGGTGAGGTACACTGAAGCTTTCTTT. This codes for CASSSTYRVRYTEAFF.

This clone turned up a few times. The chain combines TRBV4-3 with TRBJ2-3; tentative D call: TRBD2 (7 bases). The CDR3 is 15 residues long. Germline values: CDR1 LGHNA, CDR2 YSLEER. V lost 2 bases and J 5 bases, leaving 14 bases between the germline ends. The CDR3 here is CASSQWTRGGDTQYF. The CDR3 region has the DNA TGCGCCAGCAGCCAATGGACAAGGGGGGGAGATACGCAGTATTTT.

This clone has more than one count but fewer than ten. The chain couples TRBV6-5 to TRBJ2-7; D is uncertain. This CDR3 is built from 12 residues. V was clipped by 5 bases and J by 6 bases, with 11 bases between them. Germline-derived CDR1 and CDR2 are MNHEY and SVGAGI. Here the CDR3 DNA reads TGTGCCAGCAGTCGGGTGCCTGGCGAGCAGTACTTC. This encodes CASSRVPGEQYF.

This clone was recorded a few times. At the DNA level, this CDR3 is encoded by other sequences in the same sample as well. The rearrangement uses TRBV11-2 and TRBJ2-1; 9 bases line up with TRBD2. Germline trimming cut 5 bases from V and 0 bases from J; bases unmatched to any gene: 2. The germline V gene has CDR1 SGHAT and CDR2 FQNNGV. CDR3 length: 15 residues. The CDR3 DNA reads TGTGCCAGCAGCAGTAGCGGGAGCTCCTACAATGAGCAGTTCTTC. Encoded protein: CASSSSGSSYNEQFF.

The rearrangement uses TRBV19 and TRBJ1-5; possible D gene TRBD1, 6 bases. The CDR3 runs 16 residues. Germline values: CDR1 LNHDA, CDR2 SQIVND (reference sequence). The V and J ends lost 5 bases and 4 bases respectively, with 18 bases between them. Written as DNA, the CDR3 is TGTGCCAGTAGTTTCACAGGGAGGGGCGAAAATCAGCCCCAGCATTTT. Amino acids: CASSFTGRGENQPQHF.

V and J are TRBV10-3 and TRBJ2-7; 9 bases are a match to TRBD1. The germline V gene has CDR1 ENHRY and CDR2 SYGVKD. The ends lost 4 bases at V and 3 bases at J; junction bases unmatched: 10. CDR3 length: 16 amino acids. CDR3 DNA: TGTGCCATCAGTGCCTTAGGGGGACAGGGTTACTACGAGCAGTACTTC. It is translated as CAISALGGQGYYEQYF.

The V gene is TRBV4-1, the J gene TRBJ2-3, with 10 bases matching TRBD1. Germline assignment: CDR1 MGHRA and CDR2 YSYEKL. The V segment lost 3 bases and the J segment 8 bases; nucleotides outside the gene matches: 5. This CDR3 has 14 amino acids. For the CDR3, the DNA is TGCGCCAGCAGCCAGGGGACAGGGGAAGGTACGCAGTATTTT. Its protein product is CASSQGTGEGTQYF.

For the CDR3, the DNA is TGTGCCAGCAGCGTAGCCTTGGGGGTTTCGGAGCAGTTCTTC. Protein: CASSVALGVSEQFF. The rearrangement links TRBV9 to TRBJ2-1; D may match TRBD1 or TRBD2 (5 bases each). The V end was cut by 0 bases, the J end by 10 bases, with 14 bases between. CDR3 length: 14 residues. CDR1 SGDLS and CDR2 YYNGEE come from the germline V gene.